The text below deals with one T cell receptor beta chain. This specimen comes from a study of blood T cells in healthy people across ages. This CDR3 has 17 amino acids. Trimming removed 5 bases from V and 9 bases from J; junction bases left unmatched: 16. Germline CDR1 and CDR2: SGHVS and FQNEAQ. Primed by a sample-barcoded 5' primer and a J-beta primer mix, a second PCR proceeded for about 6 to 12 cycles. TCRdb fed the 5' RACE reads into MiXCR, producing one record per CDR3 protein. The table records around 870,000 distinct CDR3 sequences, 29% of them present only once. This chain joins TRBV7-8 and TRBJ1-6; 7 bases agree with TRBD1. Sequencing was done on a sample of blood. The source is a woman older than 75 in good health. The CDR3 nucleotides read TGTGCCAGCAGCCAGACCCGGGGACAGCTCTTTGGTTCACCCCTCCACTTT. Its protein is CASSQTRGQLFGSPLHF.